This is a list of T cell receptor beta chains from one sample in a study of T cells in Graves' hyperthyroidism and ophthalmopathy. TCRdb re-analysed the multiplex PCR reads in MiXCR, keeping a single row per CDR3 protein. This sample has almost 500,000 distinct CDR3 sequences, with 20% to 25% found just once. The sample consisted of blood. Receptor source: a woman in her seventies with Graves' ophthalmopathy. Both conserved end residues are part of each CDR3. A D gene is named only where the DNA matches it firmly. The size entry is marked missing in some rows and otherwise reads once, few, many or a size class.

length	D	V	J	size	CDR3	DNA
16	NA	TRBV6-4	TRBJ2-2	NA	CASSDSIASNTGELFF	TGTGCCAGCAGTGACTCCATCGCATCGAACACCGGGGAGCTGTTTTTT
15	TRBD1	TRBV12-3/TRBV12-4	TRBJ1-4	few	CASSFYRGRGEKLFF	TGTGCCAGCAGTTTTTACAGGGGCAGAGGGGAAAAACTGTTTTTT
17	NA	TRBV28	TRBJ1-2	NA	CASSLEGRDPLYYGYTF	TGTGCCAGCAGCTTAGAAGGCAGGGACCCCCTTTACTATGGCTACACCTTC
19	TRBD2	TRBV12-3/TRBV12-4	TRBJ2-1	many	CASRTYRTSGLSSYNEQFF	TGTGCCAGCAGAACCTATCGGACTAGCGGGTTAAGCTCCTACAATGAGCAGTTCTTC
14	NA	TRBV9	TRBJ1-2	NA	CASSPGRDSYGYTF	TGTGCCAGCAGCCCAGGACGCGACTCCTATGGCTACACCTTC
14	TRBD2	TRBV20-1	TRBJ2-1	NA	CSASPGLAGGKQFF	TGCAGTGCTAGCCCCGGACTAGCGGGAGGAAAGCAGTTCTTC
17	NA	TRBV11-2	TRBJ1-5	NA	CASSLDGLRVVGQPQHF	TGTGCCAGCAGCTTAGATGGGCTCCGGGTCGTTGGTCAGCCCCAGCATTTT
16	TRBD1	TRBV7-2	TRBJ2-1	NA	CASSLGTGTTYNEQFF	TGTGCCAGCAGCTTGGGGACAGGGACTACCTACAATGAGCAGTTCTTC
15	TRBD2	TRBV5-1	TRBJ2-7	few	CASSWSLAGGGEQYF	TGCGCCAGCAGCTGGTCTCTAGCGGGAGGAGGAGAGCAGTACTTC
11	NA	TRBV30	TRBJ2-7	few	CAWSVLNEQYF	TGTGCCTGGAGTGTACTAAACGAGCAGTACTTC
12	NA	TRBV27	TRBJ2-7	few	CASKGQRDEQYF	TGTGCCAGCAAAGGACAGAGGGACGAGCAGTACTTC
13	NA	TRBV7-9	TRBJ1-1	once	CASSLDNRRRAFF	TGTGCCAGCAGCTTGGACAATAGGCGACGAGCTTTCTTT